This T cell receptor beta chain was identified during a study of blood T cell repertoires in COVID-19. Turning to the study itself: COVID-19 samples, acute and convalescent, were from the United States, Italy and Spain. PBMCs, B-cell-depleted T cells, or T cells were the source of the cDNA or gDNA that made up the material.

Original analysis: For nucleated cells, counts were estimated from reference gene primer amplification. The method was immunoSEQ multiplex PCR; TCRdb's version includes in-frame clones alone and lacks a portion of them. The V and J calls and clone size are taken from that table; D and trimming were inferred from the DNA. The sample has about 130,000 clones; about 70% are singletons. The clonotype originates from a woman in her 70s with acute or convalescent COVID-19. Material: peripheral blood.

CDR3 sequence reads: CASSPAGGMETQYF. CDR3 DNA: TGCGCCAGCAGCCCGGCGGGGGGGATGGAGACCCAGTACTTC. This chain links TRBV5-1 with TRBJ2-5; 9 bases map to TRBD2. In germline, CDR1 is SGHRS, CDR2 YFSETQ. V dropped 4 bases and J dropped 5; count of bases not matched to a gene: 6. The CDR3 extends over 14 amino acids.